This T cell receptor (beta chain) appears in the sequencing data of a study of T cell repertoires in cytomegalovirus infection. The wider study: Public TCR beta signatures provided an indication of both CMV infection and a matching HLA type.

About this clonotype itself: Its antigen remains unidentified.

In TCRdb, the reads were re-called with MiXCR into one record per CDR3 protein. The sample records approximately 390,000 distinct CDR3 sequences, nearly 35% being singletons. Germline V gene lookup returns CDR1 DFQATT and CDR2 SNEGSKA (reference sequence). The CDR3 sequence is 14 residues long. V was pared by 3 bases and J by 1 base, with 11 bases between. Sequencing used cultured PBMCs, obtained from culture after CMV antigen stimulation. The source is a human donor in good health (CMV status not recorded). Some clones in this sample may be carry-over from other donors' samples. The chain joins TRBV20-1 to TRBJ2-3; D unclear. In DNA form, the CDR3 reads TGCAGTGCTAGGCGAGGCGCAGGCACAGATACGCAGTATTTT. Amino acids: CSARRGAGTDTQYF.